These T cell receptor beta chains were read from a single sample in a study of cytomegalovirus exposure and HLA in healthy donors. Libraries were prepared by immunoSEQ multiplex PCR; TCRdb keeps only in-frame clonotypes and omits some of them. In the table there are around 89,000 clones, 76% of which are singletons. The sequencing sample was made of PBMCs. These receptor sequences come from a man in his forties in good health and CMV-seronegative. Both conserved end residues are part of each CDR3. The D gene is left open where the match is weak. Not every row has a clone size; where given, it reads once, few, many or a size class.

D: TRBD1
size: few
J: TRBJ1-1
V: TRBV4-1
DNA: TGCGCCAGCAGCCAAGCCCGTCAGGGGGAAGGAACTGAAGCTTTCTTT
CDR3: CASSQARQGEGTEAFF

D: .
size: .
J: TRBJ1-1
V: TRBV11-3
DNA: TGTGCCAGCAGCGCCCCAGGGGTCCCTGAAGCTTTCTTT
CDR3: CASSAPGVPEAFF

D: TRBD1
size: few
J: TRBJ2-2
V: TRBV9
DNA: TGTGCCAGCAGCGCCGGACAGGTAGAAACCGGGGAGCTGTTTTTT
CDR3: CASSAGQVETGELFF

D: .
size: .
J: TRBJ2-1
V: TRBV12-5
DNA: TGTGCTAGTGGCAGGGATAGCAATGAGCAGTTCTTC
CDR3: CASGRDSNEQFF

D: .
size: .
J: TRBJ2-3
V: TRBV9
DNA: TGTGCCAGCAGCCGAGCGTGGACAGATACGCAGTATTTT
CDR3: CASSRAWTDTQYF

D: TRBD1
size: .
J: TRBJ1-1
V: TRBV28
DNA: TGTGCCAGCAGTTCTCGGACAGGTGGGGACACTGAAGCTTTCTTT
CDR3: CASSSRTGGDTEAFF

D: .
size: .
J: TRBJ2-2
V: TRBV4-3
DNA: TGCGCCAGCAGCCAAGGTACAGGGACCGGGGAGCTGTTTTTT
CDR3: CASSQGTGTGELFF

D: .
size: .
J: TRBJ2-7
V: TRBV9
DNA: TGTGCCAGCAGCGTAGATCCGGTGGGGGGAGAGTACTTC
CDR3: CASSVDPVGGEYF

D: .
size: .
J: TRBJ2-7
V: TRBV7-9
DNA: TGTGCCAGCACCGCTCCGGTCGGGAGCTCCTACGAGCAGTACTTC
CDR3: CASTAPVGSSYEQYF

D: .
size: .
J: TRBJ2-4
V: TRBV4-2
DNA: TGTGCCAGCAGCCAAGATTCAGCCGGGGGATCACTAGCCAAAAACATTCAGTACTTC
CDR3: CASSQDSAGGSLAKNIQYF

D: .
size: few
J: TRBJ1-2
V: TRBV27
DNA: TGTGCCAGCAGTTGGGGGGGGCGCGATGGCTACACCTTC
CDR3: CASSWGGRDGYTF

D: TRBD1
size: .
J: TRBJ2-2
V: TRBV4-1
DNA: TGCGCCAGCAGCCAGGAGGACAGGGACACCGGGGAGCTGTTTTTT
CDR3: CASSQEDRDTGELFF

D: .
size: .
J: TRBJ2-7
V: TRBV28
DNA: TGTGCCAGCTTCCGCCAGGGGAGCCACGAGCAGTACTTC
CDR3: CASFRQGSHEQYF

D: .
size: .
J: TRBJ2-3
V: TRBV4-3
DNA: TGCGCCAGCAGCCAAGGAGTCACTGCTTCTAGCACAGATACGCAGTATTTT
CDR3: CASSQGVTASSTDTQYF

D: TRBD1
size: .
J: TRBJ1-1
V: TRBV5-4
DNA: TGTGCCAGCAGCCCCCCCGGGACAGGGGGTATGAACACTGAAGCTTTCTTT
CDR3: CASSPPGTGGMNTEAFF

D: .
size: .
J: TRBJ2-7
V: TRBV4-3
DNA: TGCGCCAGCAGCCAAGAAAGCGGGTACTCCTACGAGCAGTACTTC
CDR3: CASSQESGYSYEQYF

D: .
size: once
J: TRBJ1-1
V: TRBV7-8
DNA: TGTGCCAGCAGCTTAGTTAGCACCCAAGGGGTAATGAACACTGAAGCTTTCTTT
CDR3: CASSLVSTQGVMNTEAFF

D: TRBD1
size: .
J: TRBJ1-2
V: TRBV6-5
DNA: TGTGCCAGCAGCCGTGTGGGGACAGCGTGTGGCTACACCTTC
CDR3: CASSRVGTACGYTF

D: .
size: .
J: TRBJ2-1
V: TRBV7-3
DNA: TGTGCCAGCAGCTTAACGACTCTAGGAGACAATGAGCAGTTCTTC
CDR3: CASSLTTLGDNEQFF

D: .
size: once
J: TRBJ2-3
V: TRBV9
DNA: TGTGCCAGCAGCGTAGCTGGGGAGGACCTTCGGAGTATGCGTACGCAGTATTTT
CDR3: CASSVAGEDLRSMRTQYF

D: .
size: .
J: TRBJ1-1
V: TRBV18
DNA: TGTGCCAGCTCACCAGGGCGGGCGAACACTGAAGCTTTCTTT
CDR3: CASSPGRANTEAFF

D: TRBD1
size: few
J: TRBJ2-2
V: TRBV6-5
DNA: TGTGCCAGCAGGACAGGGGAAACCGGGGAGCTGTTTTTT
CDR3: CASRTGETGELFF

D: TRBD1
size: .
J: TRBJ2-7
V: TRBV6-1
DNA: TGTGCCAGCAGCGACAGGGGCCCCTACGAGCAGTACTTC
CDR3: CASSDRGPYEQYF

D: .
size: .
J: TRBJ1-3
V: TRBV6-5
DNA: TGTGCCAGCAGAACGGGGGGTGTGGAAAACACCATATATTTT
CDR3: CASRTGGVENTIYF

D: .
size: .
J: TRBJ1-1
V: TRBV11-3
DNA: TGTGCCAGCAGCTTAGATCCAGGCATGAACACTGAAGCTTTCTTT
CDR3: CASSLDPGMNTEAFF

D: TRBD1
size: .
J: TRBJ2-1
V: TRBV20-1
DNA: TGCAGTGCTAGACTAGACAGGGGACAGTTCTTC
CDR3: CSARLDRGQFF

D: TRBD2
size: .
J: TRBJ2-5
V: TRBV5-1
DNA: TGCGCCAGCAGCCCCCCCGGACTAGCGGGGCAAGAGACCCAGTACTTC
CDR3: CASSPPGLAGQETQYF

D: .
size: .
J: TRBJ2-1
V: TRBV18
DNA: TGTGCCAGCTCACCACCGGGGGGACGGGTCGATGAGCAGTTCTTC
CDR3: CASSPPGGRVDEQFF

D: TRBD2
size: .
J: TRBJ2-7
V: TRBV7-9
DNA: TGTGCCAGCAGCTTAGTACTAGCGGGGGGCGGCGAGCAGTACTTC
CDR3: CASSLVLAGGGEQYF

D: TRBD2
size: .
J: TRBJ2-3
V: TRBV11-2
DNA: TGTGCCAGCAGCTCGAGACTAGCGGGGGGGCCAGATACGCAGTATTTT
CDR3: CASSSRLAGGPDTQYF

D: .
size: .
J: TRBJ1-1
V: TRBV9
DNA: TGTGCCAGCAGCGTAGGAAACATGAACACTGAAGCTTTCTTT
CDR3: CASSVGNMNTEAFF